This TCR beta chain appears in the sequencing data of a study of blood T cell repertoires in COVID-19. The wider study: The study drew acute and convalescent COVID-19 samples from the United States, Italy and Spain. T cells, B-cell-depleted T cells, or PBMCs provided the cDNA or gDNA that served as material.

CDR3 length: 13 amino acids. V lost 10 bases to trimming and J lost 8 bases, with 17 bases between them. Germline assignment: CDR1 MNHNS and CDR2 SASEGT. Using immunoSEQ multiplex PCR, the repertoire was profiled, and TCRdb retains in-frame clones only, with some absent. This sample has roughly 300,000 clones; about nine tenths occur once, and the top ten carry 2% to 2.5%. This TCR derives from a woman between 35 and 50 years old with acute COVID-19. The sequenced sample was PBMCs or T cells enriched from blood (not recorded which). This sequence joins TRBV6-1 and TRBJ2-2; D is possibly TRBD2 (7 bases). The CDR3 here is CATERDQGGELFF. For the CDR3, the DNA is TGTGCCACGGAGCGGGACCAGGGGGGGGAGCTGTTTTTT.